This T cell receptor (beta chain) was sequenced in a study of shared clonotypes between healthy human individuals. Study as a whole: Each donor had three CD4 naive, three CD4 memory, two CD8 naive and one CD8 memory plate.

There were only Caucasian adults among the donors, and all lived in Nashville, Tennessee. Germline V CDR1 and CDR2: LNHDA, SQIVND (reference sequence). The J segment lost 3 bases and the V segment lost 6 bases, leaving 8 bases of the junction unmatched. The CDR3 consists of 15 residues. TCRdb keeps only in-frame clones here, not all; method: immunoSEQ multiplex PCR. The sample lists 950,000 to 1,100,000 clones, 70% to 80% occurring once. Study observations and caveats: The study sampled only blood, and tissue repertoires likely differ. Naive subsets typically showed greater estimated richness than memory subsets.

Concerning this clone itself: Its target is not known.

The sequencing input was memory CD4+ T cells from PBMCs. The subset here: CD45RA-negative fraction. This TCR was recovered from a man in his late teens or twenties in good health. Some clones in this sample may be carry-over from other donors' samples. This chain joins TRBV19 and TRBJ2-7; 10 bases match TRBD2. Here the CDR3 reads CASRPSGRALYEQYF. Written as DNA, the CDR3 is TGTGCCAGTAGACCCAGCGGGAGGGCCCTCTACGAGCAGTACTTC.